These 10 T cell receptor beta chains came from one sample sequenced in a study of persistence of HIV-infected CD4 T cells. These TCRs' antigens remain unknown. This was the immunoSEQ version 4 assay in survey mode. Repertoires were generated with immunoSEQ multiplex PCR, while TCRdb's copy carries only in-frame clones and drops some. The data hold 35,000 to 55,000 clones, with 90% to 95% observed a single time. Nonspecific anti-CD3/anti-CD28 bead stimulation represents the broad CD4+ T cell repertoire. Sorting selected CD4+ T cells upregulating both CD40 ligand and CD69. Sample: CD4+ T cells sorted from PBMCs after 18-hour stimulation, taken from a patient who received antiretroviral therapy. Receptors were obtained from an adult man with HIV who was CMV-seropositive.

The V and J genes are TRBV6-4 and TRBJ1-1; D is unresolved. Looked up from germline, CDR1 is MRHNA and CDR2 is SNTAGT. The CDR3 sequence is 13 residues long. V lost 6 bases and J 0 bases, leaving 8 bases between the germline ends. The CDR3 reads CASSPGMNTEAFF. Here the CDR3 DNA reads TGTGCCAGCAGCCCGGGCATGAACACTGAAGCTTTCTTT.

The chain recombines TRBV27 with TRBJ1-1, with TRBD1 identical over 7 bases. The CDR3 sequence is 14 residues long. Germline V lookup: CDR1 MNHEY, CDR2 SMNVEV (reference sequence). The J segment lost 5 bases and the V segment lost 7 bases, leaving 10 bases of the junction unmatched. CDR3 amino acids: CASTARGRGTEAFF. The CDR3 DNA reads TGTGCCAGCACCGCCAGAGGCAGGGGGACTGAAGCTTTCTTT.

The chain employs TRBV3-1 (or the pseudogene TRBV3-2) and TRBJ2-2, with 11 bases identical to TRBD2. V shed 4 bases and J 3 bases; nucleotides not matched to a gene: 4. CDR3 length: 16 amino acids. Germline loops: CDR1 LGHDT, CDR2 YNNKEL (reference sequence). The CDR3 DNA sequence: TGTGCCAGCAGCCCCCTGGGACTAGCGGACACCGGGGAGCTGTTTTTT. The encoded protein is CASSPLGLADTGELFF.

This clone was seen only once. The rearrangement links TRBV25-1 to TRBJ1-6; D unclear. The CDR3 runs to 14 residues. Deletions cut 7 bases from V and 5 bases from J, with 12 bases between. Germline CDR1 and CDR2: MGHDK and SYGVNS. CDR3 DNA sequence: TGTGCCAGCACCCGGGCGACGGATAATTCACCCCTCCACTTT. This gives the protein CASTRATDNSPLHF.

The rearrangement joins TRBV27 to TRBJ1-1, with a possible D match to TRBD1 (6 bases). V gave up 7 bases and J gave up 5 bases, with 17 bases separating them. Germline V gene lookup returns CDR1 MNHEY and CDR2 SMNVEV (reference sequence). This CDR3 contains 14 residues. The CDR3 DNA reads as TGTGCCAGCAAGGTGGGGGGGGCGAGGACTGAAGCTTTCTTT. Translated: CASKVGGARTEAFF.

This clone was seen just once. The rearrangement links TRBV18 to TRBJ1-2; D not certain. V lost 2 bases and J lost 6, with 16 bases in between. From germline, CDR1 is KGHSH and CDR2 LQKENI. The CDR3 sequence is 15 residues long. The CDR3 DNA is TGTGCCAGCTCACCAAATCTGCAGATAACGGATGGCTACACCTTC. Its translation is CASSPNLQITDGYTF.

V and J are TRBV6-6 and TRBJ1-1; the D is unclear. The V end was cut by 6 bases, the J end by 1 base, with 12 bases between. The CDR3 consists of 14 residues. The germline V gene encodes CDR1 MNHNY and CDR2 SVGAGI (reference sequence). The CDR3 sequence is CASREGRQNTEAFF. The CDR3 nucleotides are TGTGCCAGCAGGGAAGGACGGCAGAACACTGAAGCTTTCTTT.

The chain is built from TRBV3-1 (or the pseudogene TRBV3-2) and TRBJ2-2, with unresolved D. The length of the CDR3 is 15 residues. Looked up from germline, CDR1 is LGHDT and CDR2 is YNNKEL (reference sequence). V gave up 1 base and J gave up 1 base, with 7 bases separating them. The CDR3 protein is CASSQGLLNTGELFF. In nucleotides, the CDR3 is TGTGCCAGCAGCCAAGGACTCCTGAACACCGGGGAGCTGTTTTTT.

The rearrangement uses TRBV5-4 and TRBJ2-3; 7 positions match TRBD2. Germline V gene data show CDR1 as SGHNT and CDR2 as YYREEE (reference sequence). CDR3 length: 12 amino acids. V was clipped by 10 bases and J by 8 bases; unmatched bases: 10. CDR3 DNA sequence: TGTGCCGGCAAGACGGGGGGAACTACGCAGTATTTT. This codes for CAGKTGGTTQYF.

The J gene is TRBJ2-7, the V gene TRBV2; 7 bases map to TRBD2. Germline CDR1 is SNHLY and CDR2 is FYNNEI. The V and J ends lost 7 bases and 6 bases, in that order; junction bases with no gene match: 6. The CDR3 extends over 12 amino acids. CDR3 amino acids: CASTPPSGEQYF. CDR3 sequence (DNA): TGTGCCAGCACCCCCCCTAGCGGCGAGCAGTACTTC.